The text below deals with one TCR beta chain. The CDR3 spans 15 residues. The germline V and J ends were trimmed by 4 bases and 1 base, with 11 bases remaining between them. Looked up from germline, CDR1 is LGHDT and CDR2 is YNNKEL (reference sequence). The assay was immunoSEQ multiplex PCR, and TCRdb's table has in-frame clones only and misses some. This table holds 250,000 or so clones, about 88% found once. The sample originates from a study of blood T cell repertoires in COVID-19. Study summary: The cDNA or gDNA used as material had been derived from T cells, B-cell-depleted T cells, or PBMCs.

Material for sequencing was peripheral blood. The rearrangement links TRBV3-1 (or the pseudogene TRBV3-2) to TRBJ1-5; D remains unclear. This TCR was sampled from a woman aged 55-75 years with COVID-19, enrolled during active disease. DNA of the CDR3: TGTGCCAGCAGCCCCCGGTTGATGAGCAATCAGCCCCAGCATTTT. Translated, it gives CASSPRLMSNQPQHF.